Following are 30 T cell receptor beta chains from one sample sequenced in a study of regulatory T cells in long-lasting Graves disease. The time point is: newly diagnosed GD, antithyroid drugs for less than 3 months. The TCR library used RNA extracted from PBMCs. iRepertoire HTBI primers and Arm-PCR of CDR3 regions built TCR beta libraries. Each CDR3 protein is one row after TCRdb ran MiXCR on the multiplex PCR reads. The sample holds about 450,000 distinct CDR3 sequences, 13% to 15% seen once. These data were also reused for a study on T cells in Graves' hyperthyroidism and ophthalmopathy.

The input for sequencing was peripheral blood mononuclear cells (PBMCs), taken at new diagnosis, from a patient treated with antithyroid drugs. The origin of the receptors is a woman between 50 and 59 years old with Graves disease.

This chain uses TRBV14 with TRBJ2-2; 9 bases align to TRBD1. V dropped 4 bases and J dropped 6; count of bases not matched to a gene: 9. This CDR3 region has 16 residues. From germline, CDR1 is SGHDN and CDR2 FVKESK. CDR3 DNA sequence: TGTGCCAGCAGCCTACCGGGACAGGGAAACGCCGGGGAGCTGTTTTTT. Its translation: CASSLPGQGNAGELFF.

The table lists this clonotype with a few counts. The rearrangement links TRBV11-2 to TRBJ2-3, with 11 nucleotides matching TRBD2. Looked up from germline, CDR1 is SGHAT and CDR2 is FQNNGV. V was clipped by 1 base and J by 2 bases; unmatched bases: 8. The CDR3 length is 18 residues. CDR3 sequence reads: CASSLVLAGGLLTDTQYF. The CDR3 coding sequence is TGTGCCAGCAGCTTAGTTCTAGCGGGAGGACTACTCACAGATACGCAGTATTTT. The full variable domain, completed using reference TRBV11-2 and TRBJ2-3, is EAGVAQSPRYKIIEKRQSVAFWCNPISGHATLYWYQQILGQGPKLLIQFQNNGVVDDSQLPKDRFSAERLKGVDSTLKIQPAKLEDSAVYLCASSLVLAGGLLTDTQYFGPGTRLTVL.

This clonotype was seen repeatedly, ten times or more. The chain is built from TRBV28 and TRBJ2-7; a possible D gene is TRBD2 (6 bases). Trimming left V 5 bases short and J 4 bases short, with 18 bases between. This CDR3 region has 15 residues. In germline, CDR1 is MDHEN, CDR2 SYDVKM. This CDR3 is CASSLGVAEWYEQYF. The CDR3 nucleotides read TGTGCCAGCAGTCTGGGGGTAGCGGAGTGGTACGAGCAGTACTTC. Based on the CDR3 plus reference TRBV28 and TRBJ2-7, the full variable domain is DVKVTQSSRYLVKRTGEKVFLECVQDMDHENMFWYRQDPGLGLRLIYFSYDVKMKEKGDIPEGYSVSREKKERFSLILESASTNQTSMYLCASSLGVAEWYEQYFGPGTRLTVT.

This clonotype was observed a handful of times. This chain uses TRBV5-1 with TRBJ2-1, with TRBD2 matching 9 bases. The CDR3 covers 15 residues. Germline V gene data show CDR1 as SGHRS and CDR2 as YFSETQ. After removal of 7 bases from V and 0 bases from J, the junction contained 5 bases not matched to a gene. CDR3 in DNA: TGCGCCAGCCGATCGACTAGCGGCTCCTACAATGAGCAGTTCTTC. Translating gives CASRSTSGSYNEQFF.

This clonotype was counted many times. The rearrangement joins TRBV28 to TRBJ2-3, with 8 bases that match TRBD2. The J segment lost 3 bases and the V segment lost 3 bases, leaving 14 bases of the junction unmatched. The germline V gene has CDR1 MDHEN and CDR2 SYDVKM. The CDR3 covers 18 residues. The CDR3 DNA reads as TGTGCCAGCAGTTTCCCAAGGACTAGCCCGAGAGGTACAGATACGCAGTATTTT. Protein: CASSFPRTSPRGTDTQYF.

This clonotype was counted at least ten times. The chain is built from TRBV5-4 and TRBJ2-5; maybe TRBD1 (5 bases). The CDR3 loop spans 13 amino acids. Per germline, CDR1 SGHNT and CDR2 YYREEE (reference sequence). V lost 6 bases and J lost 5, with 14 bases in between. CDR3 region: CASTGAAGETQYF. The CDR3 region has the DNA TGTGCCAGCACTGGGGCGGCAGGGGAGACCCAGTACTTC.

This clonotype appeared many times. The chain's CDR3 is CASSSAPTSNGANEKLFF. CDR3 nucleotides: TGTGCCAGCAGCTCCGCCCCAACATCCAACGGGGCTAATGAAAAACTGTTTTTT. This chain joins TRBV7-3 and TRBJ1-4; D ambiguous. Germline CDR1 SGHTA, CDR2 FQGTGA. The CDR3 totals 18 residues. Trimming stripped 4 bases from V and 3 bases from J, with 21 bases between.

This clonotype showed up many times. The rearrangement uses TRBV30 and TRBJ2-7; 15 nucleotides match TRBD2. CDR1 and CDR2 (germline): GTSNPN, SVGIG (reference sequence). Germline trimming cut 3 bases from V and 3 bases from J; bases unmatched to any gene: 3. The CDR3 runs 15 residues. Written as DNA, the CDR3 is TGTGCCTGGAGGGGACTAGCGGGGGGAATCTACGAGCAGTACTTC. It translates to CAWRGLAGGIYEQYF. The variable domain in full, with the rest retrieved from reference TRBV30 and TRBJ2-7, is SQTIHQWPATLVQPVGSPLSLECTVEGTSNPNLYWYRQAAGRGLQLLFYSVGIGQISSEVPQNLSASRPQDRQFILSSKKLLLSDSGFYLCAWRGLAGGIYEQYFGPGTRLTVT.

V gene TRBV24-1 combines with J gene TRBJ2-7; D may match TRBD1 or TRBD2 (5 bases each). The CDR3 is 12 residues long. V was shortened by 4 bases and J by 6 bases, with 9 bases between the two germline ends. Germline CDR1 reads KGHDR; CDR2 reads SFDVKD. The CDR3 DNA reads as TGTGCCACCAGTGACCGGGACCGCGAGCAGTACTTC. Protein product: CATSDRDREQYF.

This clonotype was counted ten times or more. CDR3 DNA: TGTGCCAGCTCACCGGGACTTAGCCAAGAGACCCAGTACTTC. This codes for CASSPGLSQETQYF. The rearrangement joins TRBV18 to TRBJ2-5, with D possibly TRBD2 on 6 matching bases. Germline lookup yields CDR1 KGHSH and CDR2 LQKENI. Trimming shortened V by 3 bases and J by 1 base, and 9 bases separated the two germline ends. This CDR3 region has 14 residues.

This clonotype has ten or more counts. This chain connects TRBV2 to TRBJ1-5; D unresolved. V dropped 5 bases and J dropped 6 bases, with 5 bases sitting between them. The CDR3 has 11 residues. Germline V gene lookup returns CDR1 SNHLY and CDR2 FYNNEI. CDR3 sequence: CASSRGQPQHF. DNA for the CDR3: TGTGCCAGCAGTCGTGGTCAGCCCCAGCATTTT.

This clonotype came up many times. The rearrangement joins TRBV2 to TRBJ1-5; TRBD1 aligns across 8 bases. Trimming removed 3 bases from V and 7 bases from J; junction bases left unmatched: 5. CDR1 is SNHLY and CDR2 is FYNNEI in the germline V gene. There are 14 residues in the CDR3. CDR3 protein: CASSERQGNQPQHF. For the CDR3, the DNA is TGTGCCAGCAGTGAGAGACAGGGGAACCAGCCCCAGCATTTT.

The chain links TRBV7-9 to TRBJ2-3; 13 nucleotides agree with TRBD2. The CDR3 extends over 16 amino acids. V shed 4 bases, J shed 6 bases, and the junction held 7 bases outside the gene matches. The germline gives CDR1 SEHNR, CDR2 FQNEAQ (reference sequence). Here the CDR3 reads CASSSRTSGSDDTQYF. CDR3 in DNA: TGTGCCAGCAGCTCAAGGACTAGCGGGAGTGACGATACGCAGTATTTT.

This clonotype came up many times. The junction does not match germline at one end; this may be a read error. The rearrangement joins TRBV12-3 or TRBV12-4 to TRBJ1-3; D gene uncertain. The CDR3 sequence is 15 residues long. For the CDR3, the DNA is TGTGCCAGCAGGTTAGAAGATTTTTCTGGAAACACCATATATTTT. Encoded protein: CASRLEDFSGNTIYF.

This clonotype was counted many times. This chain joins TRBV28 and TRBJ1-4, with D possibly TRBD1 on 6 matching bases. This CDR3 has 14 amino acids. V was pared by 3 bases and J by 7 bases, with 12 bases between. Germline values: CDR1 MDHEN, CDR2 SYDVKM. CDR3 in amino acids: CASSFWGPGEKLFF. The CDR3 nucleotides are TGTGCCAGCAGTTTTTGGGGGCCGGGTGAAAAACTGTTTTTT.

V is TRBV19 and J is TRBJ2-1; 10 bases are shared with TRBD2. V gave up 10 bases and J gave up 4 bases; unmatched junction bases: 7. Germline CDR1 reads LNHDA; CDR2 reads SQIVND (reference sequence). The CDR3 covers 14 residues. The CDR3 DNA is TGTGCCACCGGAAGGGGACTAGCGTACAATGAGCAGTTCTTC. It yields the protein CATGRGLAYNEQFF.

In this sample, this clonotype turned up many times. This chain uses TRBV6-1 with TRBJ2-7; 9 positions match TRBD1. Germline CDR1 is MNHNS and CDR2 is SASEGT. V trimming: 3 bases; J trimming: 3 bases; junction bases outside the gene matches: 6. The CDR3 consists of 15 residues. CDR3 loop: CASSEPGQGGYEQYF. The CDR3 region has the DNA TGTGCCAGCAGTGAGCCGGGACAGGGAGGCTACGAGCAGTACTTC.

The sample holds many counts of this clonotype. This chain joins TRBV28 and TRBJ2-6; TRBD1 might be the D (5 bases). Trimming took 3 bases from V and 2 from J, leaving 11 bases between them. Germline CDR1 reads MDHEN; CDR2 reads SYDVKM. The CDR3 covers 16 residues. The CDR3 DNA sequence: TGTGCCAGCAGTTTTCAGGGAATCCCTGGGGCCAACGTCCTGACTTTC. Protein sequence: CASSFQGIPGANVLTF.

The chain couples TRBV10-3 to TRBJ2-2; the D gene is possibly TRBD1 (6 bases). V was pared by 4 bases and J by 1 base, with 7 bases between. Germline V gives CDR1 ENHRY, CDR2 SYGVKD. The CDR3 has 14 residues. This chain's CDR3 is CAISGTENTGELFF. The CDR3 region has the DNA TGTGCCATCAGTGGGACAGAGAACACCGGGGAGCTGTTTTTT.

This clonotype was recorded many times. The chain employs TRBV20-1 and TRBJ2-7, with TRBD1 matching over 8 bases. V trimming: 6 bases; J trimming: 4 bases; junction bases outside the gene matches: 14. Germline V gene sequence: CDR1 DFQATT, CDR2 SNEGSKA (reference sequence). The CDR3 runs to 15 residues. As DNA, the CDR3 is TGCAGTGCGCGACAACCGGGACAGGCGATATACGAGCAGTACTTC. As protein: CSARQPGQAIYEQYF.

This clonotype was recorded many times. The V call is TRBV12-3 or TRBV12-4, the J call TRBJ2-5; 11 positions agree with TRBD2. The CDR3 sequence is 16 residues long. The junction had 8 bases not matched to a gene; V was cut back by 7 bases and J by 1 base. The CDR3 here is CASTGWTSGSQETQYF. CDR3 nucleotides: TGTGCCAGCACCGGCTGGACTAGCGGGTCCCAAGAGACCCAGTACTTC.

This clonotype was seen repeatedly, ten times or more. The chain has TRBV20-1 and TRBJ2-2, with D perhaps matching TRBD2 (5 bases). Trimming took 2 bases from V and 0 from J, leaving 13 bases between them. CDR3 length equals 16 residues. Germline loops: CDR1 DFQATT, CDR2 SNEGSKA (reference sequence). The chain's CDR3 is CSARPLRGTNTGELFF. Here the CDR3 DNA reads TGCAGTGCTAGACCCCTCCGGGGAACGAACACCGGGGAGCTGTTTTTT.

The V call is TRBV11-1, the J call TRBJ1-6; 7 bases fit TRBD1. CDR3 size: 15 residues. Germline CDR1 is SGHAT and CDR2 is FQDESV (reference sequence). Trimming at V came to 5 bases and at J to 7 bases, leaving 8 bases not matched to a gene. The CDR3 nucleotides are TGTGCCAGCAGCAAATTGACAGGGAGCAATTCACCCCTCCACTTT. It translates to CASSKLTGSNSPLHF. Full variable domain (outside the CDR3, taken from reference TRBV11-1 and TRBJ1-6): EAEVAQSPRYKITEKSQAVAFWCDPISGHATLYWYRQILGQGPELLVQFQDESVVDDSQLPKDRFSAERLKGVDSTLKIQPAELGDSAMYLCASSKLTGSNSPLHFGNGTRLTVT.

This clonotype came up a few times. The chain joins TRBV5-1 to TRBJ2-7; no firm D call. This CDR3 contains 14 residues. Trimming left V 0 bases short and J 1 base short, with 8 bases between. Per the germline V gene, CDR1 is SGHRS and CDR2 is YFSETQ. The CDR3 sequence: CASSLVPVSYEQYF. CDR3 DNA sequence: TGCGCCAGCAGCTTGGTCCCAGTTTCCTACGAGCAGTACTTC.

This rearrangement joins TRBV7-9 to TRBJ2-7; 10 bases fit TRBD2. Germline lookup yields CDR1 SEHNR and CDR2 FQNEAQ (reference sequence). Losses at the gene ends were 6 bases for V and 7 bases for J; bases not matched to a gene: 9. CDR3 size: 14 residues. For the CDR3, the DNA is TGTGCCAGCAGTAGGGCTAGCGGGAGTGTTGAGCAGTACTTC. Amino acids: CASSRASGSVEQYF.

This clonotype was observed at least ten times. This chain uses TRBV10-3 with TRBJ2-1, with D perhaps TRBD2 (6 bases). Germline CDR1 ENHRY, CDR2 SYGVKD. Trimming stripped 5 bases from V and 5 bases from J, with 16 bases between. The CDR3 runs to 15 residues. The CDR3 sequence: CAISPTRGEDNEQFF. DNA for the CDR3: TGTGCCATCAGTCCCACCCGAGGGGAGGACAATGAGCAGTTCTTC.

The chain combines TRBV2 with TRBJ2-5; 13 positions match TRBD2. The better agreement between TRBJ2-1 and the DNA end casts doubt on the J call. CDR3 length equals 15 residues. The germline V gene has CDR1 SNHLY and CDR2 FYNNEI. The chain's CDR3 is CAGIRLAGGHNEQFF. The DNA of the CDR3 is TGTGCCGGTATTAGACTAGCGGGAGGTCACAATGAGCAGTTCTTC.

This clonotype came up many times. V gene TRBV6-5 combines with J gene TRBJ2-4; D possibly corresponds to TRBD2 (5 bases). The germline V and J ends were trimmed by 4 bases and 2 bases, with 12 bases remaining between them. Germline V gene lookup returns CDR1 MNHEY and CDR2 SVGAGI. CDR3 size: 15 residues. The CDR3 sequence: CASSWRIGSKNIQYF. The CDR3 DNA is TGTGCCAGCAGTTGGAGGATCGGCTCCAAAAACATTCAGTACTTC.

The rearrangement uses TRBV7-9 and TRBJ2-1; D possibly corresponds to TRBD2 (5 bases). Germline V gene data show CDR1 as SEHNR and CDR2 as FQNEAQ (reference sequence). V gave up 5 bases and J gave up 0 bases, with 14 bases separating them. The CDR3 contains 16 residues. CDR3 region: CASSRDYPSSYNEQFF. CDR3 coding DNA: TGTGCCAGCAGCCGAGACTACCCCAGCTCCTACAATGAGCAGTTCTTC. Based on the CDR3 plus reference TRBV7-9 and TRBJ2-1, the full variable domain is DTGVSQNPRHKITKRGQNVTFRCDPISEHNRLYWYRQTLGQGPEFLTYFQNEAQLEKSRLLSDRFSAERPKGSFSTLEIQRTEQGDSAMYLCASSRDYPSSYNEQFFGPGTRLTVL.

This clonotype was counted many times. The CDR3 bases are TGCGCCAGCAGCGTCAGCGGGAGAGTGGACAATGAGCAGTTCTTC. It translates to CASSVSGRVDNEQFF. This chain connects TRBV5-1 to TRBJ2-1; 8 positions agree with TRBD2. V shed 4 bases, J shed 5 bases, and the junction held 8 bases outside the gene matches. Per the germline V gene, CDR1 is SGHRS and CDR2 is YFSETQ. This CDR3 region has 15 residues.